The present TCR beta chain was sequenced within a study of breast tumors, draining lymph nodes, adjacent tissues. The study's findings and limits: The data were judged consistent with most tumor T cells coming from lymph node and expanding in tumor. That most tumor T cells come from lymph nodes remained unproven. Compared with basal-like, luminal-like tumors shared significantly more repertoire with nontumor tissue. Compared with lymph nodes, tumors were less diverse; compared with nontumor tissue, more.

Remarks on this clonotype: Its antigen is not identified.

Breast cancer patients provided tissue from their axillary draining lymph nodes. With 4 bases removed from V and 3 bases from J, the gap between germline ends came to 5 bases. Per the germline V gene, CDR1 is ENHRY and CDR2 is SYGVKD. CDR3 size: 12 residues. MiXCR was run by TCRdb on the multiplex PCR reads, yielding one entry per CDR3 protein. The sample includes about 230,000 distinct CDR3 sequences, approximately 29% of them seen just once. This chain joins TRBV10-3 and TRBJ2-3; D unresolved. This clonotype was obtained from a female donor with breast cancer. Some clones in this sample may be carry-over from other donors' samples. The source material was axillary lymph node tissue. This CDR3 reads CAISGTTDTQYF. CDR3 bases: TGTGCCATCAGTGGGACGACAGATACGCAGTATTTT.